Many counts were recorded for the clone carrying this T cell receptor beta chain. TCRdb re-derived calls from the 5' RACE reads in MiXCR, one entry per CDR3 protein. Found here are some 20,000 distinct CDR3 sequences, roughly 19% of them singletons; the top ten hold approximately 35%. Germline assignment: CDR1 SEHNR and CDR2 FQNEAQ (reference sequence). CDR3 length: 16 residues. Trimming stripped 2 bases from V and 0 bases from J, with 14 bases between. This entry belongs to a study of HIV-infected patients and healthy controls. The chain has TRBV7-9 and TRBJ2-7; the D gene is possibly TRBD2 (6 bases). The TCR originated in a human donor in good health. The sample taken for sequencing was CD8+ T cells from blood. Here the CDR3 reads CASSLSAGLLSYEQYF. For the CDR3, the DNA is TGTGCCAGCAGCTTATCGGCGGGATTACTCTCCTACGAGCAGTACTTC.